The T cell receptor beta chain described here comes from a study of blood T cells in healthy people across ages. Study results and caveats: Fewer expanded clones and more diversity marked long-lived versus aged donors.

CDR1 is SEHNR, CDR2 FQNEAQ, per germline (reference sequence). The CDR3 runs to 15 residues. A second PCR of about 6 to 12 cycles used a sample-barcoded 5' primer and a J-beta primer mix. TCRdb itself ran the 5' RACE reads through MiXCR, one entry per CDR3 protein. The sample yields around 1,600,000 distinct CDR3 sequences, around 40% seen once. With regard to this clonotype: The antigen is not known.

This sequence was found in a woman between 18 and 29 years old in good health. The chain uses TRBV7-9 and TRBJ2-5; perhaps TRBD2 as D (5 bases). Matching the DNA end better, TRBJ2-7 makes the J call doubtful. The specimen was blood. CDR3 sequence reads: CASSLGEGAGYEQYF. CDR3 nucleotide sequence: TGTGCCAGCAGCTTAGGAGAGGGAGCCGGCTACGAGCAGTACTTC.